The source of this T cell receptor beta chain is a study of cytomegalovirus exposure and HLA in healthy donors. It was with 60 Vbeta and 13 Jbeta primers that the PCR ran. Authors' data handling: An analysis performed later counted roughly 79 million unique TCR beta chains (approximately 11 million of them shared). Clones were sequenced by immunoSEQ multiplex PCR, and TCRdb holds only the in-frame ones, with some missing. That table is the source of V, J and clone size, and D and trimming were worked out from the DNA. The data contain about 200,000 clones, around three quarters of them seen just once; the ten biggest clones take up roughly a sixth. CDR1 and CDR2 (germline): LNHDA, SQIVND (reference sequence). CDR3 size: 14 residues. V was shortened by 3 bases and J by 8 bases, with 13 bases between the two germline ends.

The source is a man aged 40-55 years in good health and CMV-seronegative. V gene TRBV19 combines with J gene TRBJ2-2; D is perhaps TRBD2 (6 bases). The sequenced sample was PBMCs. The CDR3 reads CASSMGGPPGELFF. CDR3 nucleotides: TGTGCCAGTAGTATGGGAGGACCCCCAGGGGAGCTGTTTTTT.